This T cell receptor beta chain was identified in a study of T cell responses to AZD1222 COVID-19 vaccine. General study results and limits: Donors were largely white British and mainly female; clonal diversity was possibly underestimated. No repertoire was sampled before or during the peak T cell response, only after it. Epitopes outside B.1.351 and B.1.1.7 mutated regions reportedly drew nearly half of spike TCRs. Spike-wide vaccine-associated CD4 TCRs dominated at 160-218 and 743-854.

TCRdb's table, derived via immunoSEQ multiplex PCR, lists solely in-frame clones and lacks some. The data contain over 65,000 clones, over 85% of them singletons. This clone showed up just once. Its antigen is currently unknown. The V and J ends lost 5 bases and 10 bases respectively, with 21 bases between them. The CDR3 has 15 residues. In germline, CDR1 is MNHEY, CDR2 SMNVEV (reference sequence). The TCR originated in an adult who received the AZD1222 COVID-19 vaccine. The specimen was peripheral blood, collected 28 days after the second AZD1222 dose. J is TRBJ2-1 and V is TRBV27; D may match TRBD1 or TRBD2 (5 bases each). CDR3 DNA: TGTGCCAGCAGTGGAGAGGGGAAGAGGGTAGGCGAGCAGTTCTTC. Translation gives CASSGEGKRVGEQFF.